The present T cell receptor beta chain was sequenced within a study of neurological immune-mediated disorders. Points from the study as a whole: The expanded clones of different subjects shared no CDR3 amino acid sequences (suggesting private repertoires in all groups). The greatest degree of TCR clonal expansion was observed in HTLV-1-associated myelopathy, with the lowest in multiple sclerosis, below that of healthy controls.

This CDR3 has 14 amino acids. CDR1 and CDR2 (germline): SGHRS, YFSETQ. V was trimmed by 4 bases and J by 0 bases, leaving 11 bases between them. The time point here: longitudinal time-point 3. Stored at -80 C, 2 million PBMCs were the source of the unsorted libraries. The authors produced cDNA by 5'RACE using 10-nucleotide random UMIs. TCRdb fed the 5' RACE reads into MiXCR, producing one record per CDR3 protein. Of roughly 100,000 distinct CDR3 sequences listed, roughly 10% were seen once; the top ten hold around 3.1%. Ten or more counts support this clonotype. Its target is unknown. The sample consisted of PBMCs. The chain couples TRBV5-1 to TRBJ2-7; no clear D gene. The sequence was collected from a female donor with HTLV-1-associated myelopathy (HAM/TSP). The CDR3 DNA follows: TGCGCCAGCAGCCCCTCACCGAACTCCTACGAGCAGTACTTC. Protein product: CASSPSPNSYEQYF.